Sequencing of this T cell receptor beta chain was carried out in a study of blood T cells in healthy people across ages. Germline-derived CDR1 and CDR2 are SGHTA and FQGNSA. Losses at the gene ends were 3 bases for V and 5 bases for J; bases not matched to a gene: 11. The CDR3 contains 16 residues. The authors ran a second PCR of about 7 to 12 cycles using a sample-barcoded 5' primer and a J-beta primer mix. TCRdb used MiXCR to reprocess the 5' RACE reads, holding one entry per CDR3 protein. The repertoire includes around 990,000 distinct CDR3 sequences, under 30% of them detected once, and about 0.72% sits in the top ten. This sample was also put to use in a study of T cells of mothers and their children. That report adds: Related mother-child pairs shared marginally more repertoire than unrelated pairs, though not significantly.

Sequencing input: blood. The chain is built from TRBV7-2 and TRBJ2-5; 8 bases line up with TRBD2. The receptor comes from a girl aged 2-15 years in good health. DNA of the CDR3: TGTGCCAGCAGCTTGTTTGCCGGGGGGGCCGTGGAGACCCAGTACTTC. Translating it yields CASSLFAGGAVETQYF.